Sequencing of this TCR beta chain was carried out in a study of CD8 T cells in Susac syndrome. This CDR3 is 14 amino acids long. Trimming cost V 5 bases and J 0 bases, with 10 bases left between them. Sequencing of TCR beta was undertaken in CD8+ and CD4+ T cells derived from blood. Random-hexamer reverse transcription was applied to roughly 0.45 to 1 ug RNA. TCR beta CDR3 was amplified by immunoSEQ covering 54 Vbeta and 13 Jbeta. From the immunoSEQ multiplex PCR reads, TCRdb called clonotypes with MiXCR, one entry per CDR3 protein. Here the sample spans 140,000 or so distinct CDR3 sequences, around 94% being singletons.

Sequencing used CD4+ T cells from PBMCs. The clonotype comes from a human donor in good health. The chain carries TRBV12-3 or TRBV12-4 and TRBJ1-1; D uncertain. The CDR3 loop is CASSPDGLNTEAFF. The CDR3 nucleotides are TGTGCCAGCAGTCCTGACGGTCTGAACACTGAAGCTTTCTTT.